This entry lists 27 T cell receptor beta chains sequenced from one sample in a study of Graves' ophthalmopathy and Graves' hyperthyroidism (dated by TCRdb to 2016 to 2019). Instrument on record: Illumina HiSeq 2000. For repertoire sequencing, TCR beta CDR3 regions were amplified from RNA transcripts. The first round of RT-PCR was done with HTBI primers and the Qiagen OneStep RT-PCR kit, and was followed by a second round of multiplex PCR, then size selection and purification. In TCRdb, the public reads were trimmed at Q25 with fastp and aligned with MiXCR, with productive beta chains retained. CDR3 protein sequences are deduplicated, and each keeps its most common genes and DNA. The sample table holds approximately 540,000 distinct CDR3 sequences, of which about two fifths were seen once. The ten largest clones add up to about 4.2% of the sample. The sequenced sample consisted of peripheral blood or thyroid tissue (not recorded which). The source is an adult man with Graves' hyperthyroidism.

The CDR3 loop is CASRRDGYEQYF. Written as DNA, the CDR3 is TGCGCCAGCAGAAGGGACGGCTACGAGCAGTACTTC. V usage is TRBV5-1 and J usage is TRBJ2-7, with D perhaps assigned TRBD1 or TRBD2 (5 bases each). Germline V CDR1 and CDR2: SGHRS, YFSETQ. This CDR3 comprises 12 residues. V was cut by 5 bases and J by 3 bases, with 9 bases left in between.

The chain carries TRBV20-1 and TRBJ1-6; D is possibly TRBD1 (5 bases). The CDR3 runs 15 residues. V lost 1 base to trimming and J lost 3 bases, with 10 bases between them. Germline CDR1 and CDR2: DFQATT and SNEGSKA (reference sequence). The CDR3 here is CSARGVTGYNSPLHF. For the CDR3, the DNA is TGCAGTGCTAGAGGGGTAACAGGCTATAATTCACCCCTCCACTTT.

The chain couples TRBV6-1 to TRBJ2-2, with unresolved D. Trimming removed 5 bases at V and 3 bases at J, with 7 bases between. The CDR3 is 13 amino acids. From germline, CDR1 is MNHNS and CDR2 SASEGT. The CDR3 is CASSLSDTGELFF. The CDR3, as DNA: TGTGCCAGCAGTCTCAGTGACACCGGGGAGCTGTTTTTT.

CDR3 sequence reads: CASSQAGRGGTEAFF. In nucleotides, the CDR3 is TGCGCCAGCAGCCAAGCGGGGCGGGGTGGCACTGAAGCTTTCTTT. The chain is built from TRBV4-1 and TRBJ1-1, with TRBD1 as a possible D gene (5 bases). Trimming left V 1 base short and J 4 bases short, with 13 bases between. CDR3 length: 15 amino acids. Per the germline V gene, CDR1 is MGHRA and CDR2 is YSYEKL.

This clonotype was found many times. The chain links TRBV29-1 to TRBJ1-2; D is unclear. The CDR3 runs to 9 residues. The germline V gene has CDR1 SQVTM and CDR2 ANQGSEA. V was shortened by 3 bases and J by 8 bases, with 4 bases between the two germline ends. The CDR3 bases are TGCAGCGTTGAGGGGGGCTACACCTTC. Protein: CSVEGGYTF. The variable domain in full, with the rest retrieved from reference TRBV29-1 and TRBJ1-2, is SAVISQKPSRDICQRGTSLTIQCQVDSQVTMMFWYRQQPGQSLTLIATANQGSEATYESGFVIDKFPISRPNLTFSTLTVSNMSPEDSSIYLCSVEGGYTFGSGTRLTVV.

V gene TRBV27 combines with J gene TRBJ2-5, with a weak D call TRBD2 (6 bases). V lost 0 bases, J lost 4 bases, and 12 bases lay in between. Germline V lookup: CDR1 MNHEY, CDR2 SMNVEV (reference sequence). CDR3 length: 15 residues. The CDR3 sequence: CASSLSPGVLETQYF. Written as DNA, the CDR3 is TGTGCCAGCAGTTTATCCCCGGGAGTACTAGAGACCCAGTACTTC.

The sample holds many counts of this clonotype. The rearrangement joins TRBV7-8 to TRBJ1-5, with D unresolved. V dropped 1 base and J dropped 0 bases, with 10 bases sitting between them. The CDR3 is 16 residues long. The germline CDR1 and CDR2 sequences are SGHVS and FQNEAQ. DNA for the CDR3: TGTGCCAGCAGCTTAGGCAGAGCAAATAGCAATCAGCCCCAGCATTTT. Its translation: CASSLGRANSNQPQHF.

The chain couples TRBV5-5 to TRBJ2-7; 7 nucleotides align to TRBD2. V gave up 2 bases and J gave up 2 bases; unmatched junction bases: 10. Germline V gives CDR1 SGHKS, CDR2 YYEKEE (reference sequence). CDR3 size: 16 residues. In DNA form, the CDR3 reads TGTGCCAGCAGCTTATTACCGGGAGGACTTGCCTACGAGCAGTACTTC. It specifies CASSLLPGGLAYEQYF.

V gene TRBV13 combines with J gene TRBJ2-5, with 9 bases lining up with TRBD2. CDR3 size: 15 residues. Germline loops: CDR1 PRHDT, CDR2 FYEKMQ (reference sequence). V shed 4 bases and J 7 bases; nucleotides not matched to a gene: 10. The CDR3 DNA is TGTGCCAGCAGCTCTTTAGCGGGAGCTGAAGGGACCCAGTACTTC. As protein: CASSSLAGAEGTQYF.

Many counts were recorded for this clonotype. CDR3 nucleotide sequence: TGTGCCAGCAGCTACCGACAGGGGAATCAGCCCCAGCATTTT. This gives the protein CASSYRQGNQPQHF. The gene calls are TRBV7-9 and TRBJ1-5, with TRBD1 matching 8 bases. Losses at the gene ends were 4 bases for V and 4 bases for J; bases not matched to a gene: 3. The CDR3 has 14 residues. Looked up from germline, CDR1 is SEHNR and CDR2 is FQNEAQ (reference sequence).

This clonotype was observed at least ten times. The chain uses TRBV5-6 and TRBJ2-5; TRBD2 is a possible D gene (5 bases). Germline lookup yields CDR1 SGHDT and CDR2 YYEEEE. This CDR3 has 15 residues. Trimming removed 0 bases from V and 2 bases from J, with 11 bases in between. This CDR3 is CASSLGGSAQETQYF. The CDR3 DNA reads TGTGCCAGCAGCTTGGGTGGGAGTGCTCAAGAGACCCAGTACTTC. The whole variable domain, remainder taken from reference TRBV5-6 and TRBJ2-5, is DAGVTQSPTHLIKTRGQQVTLRCSPKSGHDTVSWYQQALGQGPQFIFQYYEEEERQRGNFPDRFSGHQFPNYSSELNVNALLLGDSALYLCASSLGGSAQETQYFGPGTRLLVL.

In this sample, this clonotype turned up many times. V is TRBV6-5 and J is TRBJ2-7; TRBD2 is a possible D gene (5 bases). Germline assignment: CDR1 MNHEY and CDR2 SVGAGI. V was trimmed by 5 bases and J by 2 bases, leaving 13 bases between them. CDR3 length: 14 residues. The CDR3 region is CASSPLPGTYEQYF. The DNA of the CDR3 is TGTGCCAGCAGTCCCTTGCCGGGGACCTACGAGCAGTACTTC.

The chain's CDR3 is CSARVAYGYTYNSPLHF. CDR3 nucleotide sequence: TGCAGTGCTAGGGTGGCATATGGCTACACCTATAATTCACCCCTCCACTTT. The rearrangement joins TRBV20-1 to TRBJ1-6; D ambiguous. V gave up 3 bases and J gave up 2 bases, with 17 bases separating them. The CDR3 consists of 17 residues. Looked up from germline, CDR1 is DFQATT and CDR2 is SNEGSKA (reference sequence).

For this clonotype: A read error may explain this, as a much larger clone is one base away. CDR3 region: CASSQSTRVNTGELFF. The CDR3, as DNA: TGTGCCAGCAGCCAAAGCACCAGGGTGAACACCGGGGAGCTGTTTTTT. This chain connects TRBV14 to TRBJ2-2; D possibly corresponds to TRBD1 (5 bases). The CDR3 runs 16 residues. The V end lost 2 bases, the J end lost 1 base, and 11 bases lay between the germline ends. Per germline, CDR1 SGHDN and CDR2 FVKESK.

The chain combines TRBV7-8 with TRBJ1-4; 7 bases line up with TRBD1. Germline trimming cut 0 bases from V and 7 bases from J; bases unmatched to any gene: 5. Per the germline V gene, CDR1 is SGHVS and CDR2 is FQNEAQ. This CDR3 has 15 amino acids. CDR3 loop: CASSLATGASEKLFF. CDR3 bases: TGTGCCAGCAGCTTAGCCACAGGGGCTTCTGAAAAACTGTTTTTT.

This clonotype was detected only a few times. The chain employs TRBV27 and TRBJ1-4, with D possibly TRBD1 on 6 matching bases. This CDR3 spans 13 amino acids. Deletions cut 5 bases from V and 10 bases from J, with 14 bases between. Germline CDR1 is MNHEY and CDR2 is SMNVEV (reference sequence). CDR3 DNA: TGTGCCAGCAGTCAAACACAGGGCGCAAAACTGTTTTTT. It translates to CASSQTQGAKLFF.

CDR3 region: CASSLGSVNSPLHF. The DNA of the CDR3 is TGTGCCAGCAGCTTAGGCAGTGTTAATTCACCCCTCCACTTT. This chain joins TRBV7-9 and TRBJ1-6; D call uncertain. The germline CDR1 and CDR2 sequences are SEHNR and FQNEAQ (reference sequence). Between the trimmed V and J ends, which lost 1 base and 6 bases, there was a span of 7 bases. This CDR3 is 14 amino acids long.

This clonotype was counted ten times or more. V usage is TRBV12-3 or TRBV12-4 and J usage is TRBJ2-5, with 7 bases fitting TRBD1. V trimming: 4 bases; J trimming: 0 bases; junction bases outside the gene matches: 5. CDR3 length: 15 amino acids. The CDR3 here is CASSSGTAYQETQYF. The CDR3 coding sequence is TGTGCCAGCAGTTCCGGGACAGCGTACCAAGAGACCCAGTACTTC.

At least ten counts were recorded for this clonotype. This sequence joins TRBV5-1 and TRBJ2-5; 10 bases fit TRBD2. V was pared by 0 bases and J by 5 bases, with 4 bases of the junction left unmatched. Per the germline V gene, CDR1 is SGHRS and CDR2 is YFSETQ. This CDR3 comprises 15 residues. This CDR3 reads CASSLELAGTETQYF. CDR3 DNA: TGCGCCAGCAGCTTGGAACTAGCGGGAACGGAGACCCAGTACTTC.

This clonotype came up a few times. The CDR3 reads CASSLSSGMGDTQYF. Here the CDR3 DNA reads TGCGCCAGCAGCTTGTCTAGCGGGATGGGAGATACGCAGTATTTT. This sequence joins TRBV5-1 and TRBJ2-3; 9 bases line up with TRBD2. Germline trimming cut 1 base from V and 5 bases from J; bases unmatched to any gene: 5. Germline values: CDR1 SGHRS, CDR2 YFSETQ. The CDR3 extends over 15 amino acids.

The rearrangement links TRBV7-9 to TRBJ2-1; 10 bases agree with TRBD1. Germline V gene lookup returns CDR1 SEHNR and CDR2 FQNEAQ (reference sequence). This CDR3 is 15 amino acids long. V lost 7 bases, J lost 2 bases, and 5 bases stayed unmatched. The CDR3, as DNA: TGTGCCAGCATCCGGGGGACAGGGGCCTACAATGAGCAGTTCTTC. Its translation is CASIRGTGAYNEQFF.

This clonotype was recorded a few times. The V call is TRBV12-5, the J call TRBJ1-1; D is undetermined. CDR1 is LGHNT and CDR2 is FRNRAP in the germline V gene. This CDR3 is built from 15 residues. Trimming removed 3 bases from V and 4 bases from J, with 15 bases in between. The CDR3, as DNA: TGTGCTAGTGGTTTAGGTACCAAGAGCTCCACTGAAGCTTTCTTT. This codes for CASGLGTKSSTEAFF. Looking up the rest from reference TRBV12-5 and TRBJ1-1 gives the full variable domain: DARVTQTPRHKVTEMGQEVTMRCQPILGHNTVFWYRQTMMQGLELLAYFRNRAPLDDSGMPKDRFSAEMPDATLATLKIQPSEPRDSAVYFCASGLGTKSSTEAFFGQGTRLTVV.

This clonotype appeared a single time. This sequence joins TRBV29-1 and TRBJ2-5; TRBD1 might be the D (5 bases). The germline CDR1 and CDR2 sequences are SQVTM and ANQGSEA. The CDR3 sequence is 12 residues long. With 3 bases removed from V and 5 bases from J, the gap between germline ends came to 10 bases. The DNA of the CDR3 is TGCAGCGTTGACAGGGTAGAGGAGACCCAGTACTTC. Translating it yields CSVDRVEETQYF.

This clonotype was observed at least ten times. The CDR3: CASSIRVRALSYEQYF. The CDR3 nucleotides read TGTGCCAGCAGCATCAGGGTCCGGGCCCTTTCCTACGAGCAGTACTTC. This sequence joins TRBV7-8 and TRBJ2-7; tentative D call: TRBD1 (5 bases). Germline CDR1 is SGHVS and CDR2 is FQNEAQ. The CDR3 consists of 16 residues. The V and J ends lost 5 bases and 1 base respectively, with 18 bases between them.

On this clonotype itself: Just one base apart from a much larger clone, this may be a read error. V is TRBV29-1 and J is TRBJ1-1; possibly TRBD1 for D (5 bases). The V end lost 8 bases, the J end lost 4 bases, and 20 bases lay between the germline ends. CDR1 SQVTM and CDR2 ANQGSEA come from the germline V gene. This CDR3 has 14 residues. Here the CDR3 reads CSLVFGGGGTEAFF. The CDR3 DNA is TGCAGCCTTGTTTTCGGCGGGGGAGGCACTGAAGCTTTCTTT.

This clonotype was counted ten times or more. CDR3 nucleotides: TGCAGCGCCTACCCGGGACTAGCGGATGTGACCCAGTACTTC. As protein: CSAYPGLADVTQYF. V is TRBV29-1 and J is TRBJ2-5; 11 bases are a match to TRBD2. V was clipped by 7 bases and J by 7 bases; unmatched bases: 11. The CDR3 has 14 amino acids. Germline lookup yields CDR1 SQVTM and CDR2 ANQGSEA. The complete variable domain, with remaining parts taken from reference TRBV29-1 and TRBJ2-5, reads SAVISQKPSRDICQRGTSLTIQCQVDSQVTMMFWYRQQPGQSLTLIATANQGSEATYESGFVIDKFPISRPNLTFSTLTVSNMSPEDSSIYLCSAYPGLADVTQYFGPGTRLLVL.

The rearrangement uses TRBV19 and TRBJ1-1; unclear D gene. The CDR3 is made up of 11 amino acids. V shed 7 bases and J shed 6 bases, with 9 bases lying between them. Germline V gene lookup returns CDR1 LNHDA and CDR2 SQIVND (reference sequence). This chain's CDR3 is CASNSGAEAFF. The CDR3 DNA follows: TGTGCCAGTAACTCAGGAGCTGAAGCTTTCTTT.